The clone carrying this T cell receptor beta chain appeared a single time. The data stem from a study of shared clonotypes between healthy human individuals. Deep level was the assay's run setting. Using immunoSEQ multiplex PCR, the repertoire was profiled, and TCRdb retains in-frame clones only, with some absent. The table includes 1,500,000 or so clones, around 98.5% detected once. V gave up 7 bases and J gave up 5 bases; unmatched junction bases: 18. CDR1 and CDR2 (germline): LGHNT, FRNRAP. The CDR3 sequence is 18 residues long. The clonotype originates from a man between 25 and 39 years old in good health. Sequenced input: naive CD4+ T cells sorted from blood. Sample subset: CD45RA+ positively selected. V usage is TRBV12-5 and J usage is TRBJ2-3, with 10 bases that match TRBD1. Here the CDR3 DNA reads TGTGCTAGTGCCCTAATCCTGGGGGACAGGGGCGCCGGAGATACGCAGTATTTT. Amino acid sequence: CASALILGDRGAGDTQYF.